Each of the 22 T cell receptor beta chains below was sequenced from the same sample in a study of beta chain features in type 1 diabetes. The entirety of the isolated RNA underwent reverse transcription, so expressed TCRB transcripts were sequenced. Sequencing used immunoSEQ multiplex PCR; TCRdb keeps in-frame clones, though not all of them. Among some 300,000 clones listed, around 7.8% were seen once. Sequenced: central memory CD4+ T cells from blood. The receptors were gathered from a woman younger than 30 in good health.

The CDR3 sequence: CASRNGGAGQPQHF. The CDR3 nucleotides read TGTGCCAGCAGGAACGGGGGGGCTGGTCAGCCCCAGCATTTT. The chain carries TRBV6-6 and TRBJ1-5; D possibly corresponds to TRBD1 (6 bases). The CDR3 covers 14 residues. Germline loops: CDR1 MNHNY, CDR2 SVGAGI (reference sequence). V lost 6 bases, J lost 6 bases, and 15 bases lay in between.

CDR3 sequence reads: CASSPSTDSYEQYV. CDR3 nucleotide sequence: TGTGCCAGCAGCCCGTCGACAGACTCCTACGAGCAGTACGTC. The genes are TRBV7-9 and TRBJ2-7, with a tentative D call TRBD1 (5 bases). Germline V gives CDR1 SEHNR, CDR2 FQNEAQ (reference sequence). Trimming took 5 bases from V and 0 from J, leaving 11 bases between them. The CDR3 spans 14 residues.

This clone was recorded at least ten times. The chain recombines TRBV28 with TRBJ1-1; D remains unclear. V dropped 1 base and J dropped 1 base, with 4 bases sitting between them. The CDR3 loop spans 13 amino acids. Germline V gene sequence: CDR1 MDHEN, CDR2 SYDVKM. The CDR3 spells CASSLYENTEAFF. The CDR3 coding sequence is TGTGCCAGCAGTTTATACGAGAACACTGAAGCTTTCTTT.

V usage is TRBV6-6 and J usage is TRBJ1-2; D is possibly TRBD1 (6 bases). Germline CDR1 reads MNHNY; CDR2 reads SVGAGI (reference sequence). With 0 bases removed from V and 3 bases from J, the gap between germline ends came to 11 bases. The CDR3 covers 15 residues. The CDR3 loop reads CASSYSPQGDYGYTF. In DNA, the CDR3 is TGTGCCAGCAGTTACTCGCCACAGGGAGACTATGGCTACACCTTC.

The CDR3 spells CAVRARQGDGYTF. The DNA for the CDR3 is TGTGCCGTCCGCGCTAGACAGGGCGATGGCTACACCTTC. This rearrangement joins TRBV10-3 to TRBJ1-2; 7 positions match TRBD1. CDR1 and CDR2 from the germline V gene are ENHRY and SYGVKD. Unmatched junction bases numbered 12, after V lost 11 bases and J lost 6 bases. The CDR3 spans 13 residues.

V gene TRBV14 combines with J gene TRBJ1-6, with a possible D match to TRBD1 (6 bases). Germline V gene lookup returns CDR1 SGHDN and CDR2 FVKESK. The V end lost 2 bases, the J end lost 6 bases, and 8 bases lay between the germline ends. This CDR3 spans 14 amino acids. In nucleotides, the CDR3 is TGTGCCAGCAGCCAAAGCAGGGGTAATTCACCCCTCCACTTT. It specifies CASSQSRGNSPLHF.

This clone was seen more than once but under ten times. The chain recombines TRBV2 with TRBJ1-1, with D possibly TRBD1 on 5 matching bases. V dropped 2 bases and J dropped 4 bases, with 11 bases sitting between them. This CDR3 has 14 residues. Germline V gives CDR1 SNHLY, CDR2 FYNNEI. In DNA form, the CDR3 reads TGTGCCAGCAGTGAACAGGGTGACGGCACTGAAGCTTTCTTT. This codes for CASSEQGDGTEAFF.

The chain couples TRBV7-8 to TRBJ1-6; D not certain. The germline V gene encodes CDR1 SGHVS and CDR2 FQNEAQ. Deletions cut 5 bases from V and 0 bases from J, with 11 bases between. The CDR3 spans 16 residues. In nucleotides, the CDR3 is TGTGCCAGCAGCCAACGATTAAGCTCCTATAATTCACCCCTCCACTTT. Protein product: CASSQRLSSYNSPLHF.

This clone was found many times. This chain joins TRBV7-2 and TRBJ2-5, with a tentative D call TRBD1 (6 bases). The germline CDR1 and CDR2 sequences are SGHTA and FQGNSA. The CDR3 length is 13 residues. V lost 5 bases to trimming and J lost 5 bases, with 12 bases between them. The CDR3 region is CASSRYREETQYF. The DNA for the CDR3 is TGTGCCAGCAGCAGGTACAGGGAGGAGACCCAGTACTTC.

This clone was seen only a few times. The genes are TRBV28 and TRBJ1-1; D is perhaps TRBD1 (6 bases). Germline CDR1 and CDR2: MDHEN and SYDVKM. V was trimmed by 7 bases and J by 5 bases, leaving 20 bases between them. The CDR3 runs 15 residues. CDR3 in DNA: TGTGCCAGCAACGGGCGGGCCACAGGGCATACTGAAGCTTTCTTT. It codes for CASNGRATGHTEAFF.

The genes are TRBV28 and TRBJ2-1; D is unclear. The CDR3 is 14 residues long. Trimming removed 1 base at V and 5 bases at J, with 9 bases between. Germline V gene sequence: CDR1 MDHEN, CDR2 SYDVKM. The CDR3 nucleotides read TGTGCCAGCAGTTTATTCCTTAAGGACAATGAGCAGTTCTTC. Amino acids: CASSLFLKDNEQFF.

This clone was counted many times. The chain has TRBV27 and TRBJ1-4, with 9 bases fitting TRBD1. Germline V CDR1 and CDR2: MNHEY, SMNVEV (reference sequence). With V trimmed by 4 bases and J by 9 bases, 3 bases remained unmatched. The CDR3 is made up of 13 amino acids. The CDR3 spells CASSSDRGKKLFF. DNA of the CDR3: TGTGCCAGCAGTTCGGACAGGGGTAAAAAACTGTTTTTT.

The table lists this clone with a few counts. V gene TRBV19 combines with J gene TRBJ1-2, with D hard to call. CDR3 length: 16 amino acids. V lost 4 bases and J lost 0, with 15 bases in between. Germline CDR1 is LNHDA and CDR2 is SQIVND (reference sequence). The CDR3 DNA reads as TGTGCCAGTAGTACTTTCTCCGTACCCACTAACTATGGCTACACCTTC. This gives the protein CASSTFSVPTNYGYTF.

There are a few counts of this clone. The chain carries TRBV9 and TRBJ2-2; weak D call: TRBD1 (6 bases). CDR3 length equals 18 residues. With 4 bases removed from V and 4 bases from J, the gap between germline ends came to 23 bases. The germline V gene encodes CDR1 SGDLS and CDR2 YYNGEE. Here the CDR3 DNA reads TGTGCCAGCAGCCTCGTAGGTCCAGGGGAGACGAGCACCGGGGAGCTGTTTTTT. Its protein product is CASSLVGPGETSTGELFF.

This clone was seen a handful of times. The chain carries TRBV2 and TRBJ1-2; TRBD1 matches 8 bases. In germline, CDR1 is SNHLY, CDR2 FYNNEI. This CDR3 is built from 13 residues. J gave up 3 bases and V 8 bases, and 5 bases lay outside the gene matches. This CDR3 reads CASHPGGYYGYTF. CDR3 in DNA: TGTGCCAGCCACCCAGGGGGCTACTATGGCTACACCTTC.

V usage is TRBV5-4 and J usage is TRBJ1-2, with D unresolved. V was shortened by 6 bases and J by 4 bases, with 16 bases between the two germline ends. Germline V gives CDR1 SGHNT, CDR2 YYREEE (reference sequence). This CDR3 comprises 14 residues. The CDR3 DNA reads as TGTGCCAGCACCCTTGGGTTAGGAACCTATGGCTACACCTTC. Translation gives CASTLGLGTYGYTF.

V and J are TRBV5-6 and TRBJ1-4; 7 bases are a match to TRBD1. In germline, CDR1 is SGHDT, CDR2 YYEEEE. The trim removed 0 bases at V and 5 bases at J, leaving 10 bases unmatched. The CDR3 covers 17 residues. The CDR3 reads CASSLVSGGIQNEKLFF. CDR3 sequence (DNA): TGTGCCAGCAGCTTGGTGTCAGGGGGAATACAAAATGAAAAACTGTTTTTT.

This clone was counted between two and nine times. The chain links TRBV11-2 to TRBJ2-3; 12 bases map to TRBD2. Germline CDR1 is SGHAT and CDR2 is FQNNGV. This CDR3 comprises 16 residues. V shed 5 bases and J 2 bases; nucleotides not matched to a gene: 5. This CDR3 reads CASSPLAGGITDTQYF. The CDR3 DNA sequence: TGTGCCAGCAGCCCGCTAGCGGGGGGGATCACAGATACGCAGTATTTT.

This clone has more than one count but fewer than ten. V usage is TRBV29-1 and J usage is TRBJ1-5; 11 nucleotides agree with TRBD1. Germline assignment: CDR1 SQVTM and CDR2 ANQGSEA. CDR3 length equals 14 residues. The J segment lost 4 bases and the V segment lost 4 bases, leaving 3 bases of the junction unmatched. Here the CDR3 DNA reads TGCAGCGTTGCGGACAGGGGGCAGAATCAGCCCCAGCATTTT. Its protein is CSVADRGQNQPQHF. The whole variable domain, filled in from reference TRBV29-1 and TRBJ1-5, reads SAVISQKPSRDICQRGTSLTIQCQVDSQVTMMFWYRQQPGQSLTLIATANQGSEATYESGFVIDKFPISRPNLTFSTLTVSNMSPEDSSIYLCSVADRGQNQPQHFGDGTRLSIL.

The rearrangement links TRBV28 to TRBJ1-2, with D uncertain. Trimming took 4 bases from V and 5 from J, leaving 11 bases between them. The germline V gene has CDR1 MDHEN and CDR2 SYDVKM. This CDR3 has 13 residues. The CDR3 region has the DNA TGTGCCAGCAGTTATCCCCCTCTTTATGGCTACACCTTC. Translating gives CASSYPPLYGYTF.

This clone was observed many times. The chain couples TRBV2 to TRBJ1-5; 10 bases line up with TRBD1. The CDR3 length is 16 residues. CDR1 is SNHLY and CDR2 is FYNNEI in the germline V gene. Unmatched junction bases numbered 12, after V lost 9 bases and J lost 4 bases. In DNA, the CDR3 is TGTGCCAGTCTTCCGGGACAGGGGTCAAGAAATCAGCCCCAGCATTTT. Residues: CASLPGQGSRNQPQHF.

In DNA, the CDR3 is TGTGCCAGCAGCTTATATTGGGGGGACACCGGGGAGCTGTTTTTT. It yields the protein CASSLYWGDTGELFF. The rearrangement joins TRBV7-2 to TRBJ2-2; D perhaps matches TRBD2 (6 bases). The CDR3 has 15 residues. V lost 2 bases to trimming and J lost 3 bases, with 10 bases between them. Germline-derived CDR1 and CDR2 are SGHTA and FQGNSA. The complete variable domain, with remaining parts taken from reference TRBV7-2 and TRBJ2-2, reads GAGVSQSPSNKVTEKGKDVELRCDPISGHTALYWYRQSLGQGLEFLIYFQGNSAPDKSGLPSDRFSAERTGGSVSTLTIQRTQQEDSAVYLCASSLYWGDTGELFFGEGSRLTVL.